A single sample is the source of the 11 T cell receptor beta chains below, sequenced in a study of vaccination effects on CD4 cells after COVID-19. Which antigens these TCRs recognize remains unknown. Sequencing was performed with immunoSEQ multiplex PCR; in TCRdb, only in-frame clones are kept and a portion is missing. The sample shows tens of thousands of clones, roughly two thirds of them seen only once. Under the ViraFEST assay, PBMC were stimulated with viral peptide pools so that antigen-specific CD4+ T cells expanded. Sequencing was performed afterwards. Culture lasted roughly eleven days before CD4+ T cell isolation. Nucleocapsid antibodies were negative in the vaccine recipients, who had never had SARS-CoV-2 infection. This sample comprised CD4+ T cells from PBMCs cultured with HCoV-NL63 spike peptides, obtained before COVID-19 vaccination. The receptors come from a human donor who received a COVID-19 vaccine.

The CDR3: CASSQTGFLAEAFF. Here the CDR3 DNA reads TGTGCCAGCAGCCAGACAGGGTTTCTAGCTGAAGCTTTCTTT. The gene calls are TRBV5-4 and TRBJ1-1, with TRBD1 matching over 7 bases. The V segment lost 4 bases and the J segment 6 bases; nucleotides outside the gene matches: 9. CDR3 length: 14 residues. Germline assignment: CDR1 SGHNT and CDR2 YYREEE (reference sequence).

This chain joins TRBV19 and TRBJ2-7; TRBD2 might be the D (6 bases). The V and J ends lost 5 bases and 6 bases respectively, with 20 bases between them. This CDR3 spans 15 amino acids. CDR1 LNHDA and CDR2 SQIVND come from the germline V gene (reference sequence). The CDR3 protein is CASSSPGEVTLEQYF. The CDR3 coding sequence is TGTGCCAGTAGTTCGCCGGGGGAGGTAACCCTCGAGCAGTACTTC.

This chain uses TRBV10-2 with TRBJ2-2, with D hard to call. The V gene lost 3 bases and the J gene lost 5 bases, with 13 bases spanning the gap. CDR1 WSHSY and CDR2 SAAADI come from the germline V gene. CDR3 length equals 15 residues. The CDR3 sequence: CASSEGFGVTGELFF. CDR3 in DNA: TGCGCCAGCAGTGAAGGGTTTGGGGTGACCGGGGAGCTGTTTTTT.

The chain links TRBV29-1 to TRBJ2-1, with TRBD2 matching 9 bases. V gave up 6 bases and J gave up 3 bases; unmatched junction bases: 6. CDR3 length equals 14 residues. Germline V lookup: CDR1 SQVTM, CDR2 ANQGSEA. CDR3 nucleotides: TGCAGCGTCCTTAGCGGGAGCCGCTACAATGAGCAGTTCTTC. This translates into CSVLSGSRYNEQFF.

The rearrangement uses TRBV7-9 and TRBJ1-2; tentatively, D is TRBD1 (5 bases). This CDR3 is built from 14 residues. Trimming left V 5 bases short and J 10 bases short, with 20 bases between. Germline V gene lookup returns CDR1 SEHNR and CDR2 FQNEAQ (reference sequence). The CDR3 DNA reads TGTGCCAGCAGCCGCCCTGGGGGACGTAGTGACTACACCTTC. This encodes CASSRPGGRSDYTF.

The CDR3 DNA is TGTGCCAGTAGTATCCCCCGAAGCTCTGGGGCCAACGTCCTGACTTTC. Translated, it gives CASSIPRSSGANVLTF. The chain is built from TRBV19 and TRBJ2-6, with unresolved D. V was cut by 3 bases and J by 0 bases, with 9 bases left in between. The CDR3 sequence is 16 residues long. Looked up from germline, CDR1 is LNHDA and CDR2 is SQIVND (reference sequence).

This clone was counted only a few times. V usage is TRBV27 and J usage is TRBJ2-1; the D is unclear. CDR1 MNHEY and CDR2 SMNVEV come from the germline V gene (reference sequence). There are 13 residues in the CDR3. Trimming shortened V by 6 bases and J by 5 bases, and 11 bases separated the two germline ends. The CDR3 nucleotides are TGTGCCAGCAGGTCGGGTCTAGACAATGAGCAGTTCTTC. Protein product: CASRSGLDNEQFF.

There are a few counts of this clone. This sequence joins TRBV3-1 (or the pseudogene TRBV3-2) and TRBJ1-2, with D hard to call. This CDR3 comprises 15 residues. Germline lookup yields CDR1 LGHDT and CDR2 YNNKEL (reference sequence). V gave up 1 base and J gave up 4 bases, with 13 bases separating them. The CDR3 DNA is TGTGCCAGCAGCCAAGTAGGTTTCAACTCCTATGGCTACACCTTC. This translates into CASSQVGFNSYGYTF.

For the CDR3, the DNA is TGTGCCAGCAGCCGCCGTAGGGCCTACAATGAGCAGTTCTTC. Its translation: CASSRRRAYNEQFF. The chain couples TRBV5-6 to TRBJ2-1; D uncertain. The CDR3 is 14 amino acids. Trimming cost V 4 bases and J 2 bases, with 10 bases left between them. The germline V gene has CDR1 SGHDT and CDR2 YYEEEE.

This chain connects TRBV14 to TRBJ2-3; 7 bases line up with TRBD2. Germline trimming cut 0 bases from V and 2 bases from J; bases unmatched to any gene: 8. The CDR3 loop spans 17 amino acids. Germline assignment: CDR1 SGHDN and CDR2 FVKESK. The CDR3 bases are TGTGCCAGCAGCCAAGATTTAAGCGGGGTTAACACAGATACGCAGTATTTT. Its protein is CASSQDLSGVNTDTQYF. The whole variable domain, filled in from reference TRBV14 and TRBJ2-3, reads EAGVTQFPSHSVIEKGQTVTLRCDPISGHDNLYWYRRVMGKEIKFLLHFVKESKQDESGMPNNRFLAERTGGTYSTLKVQPAELEDSGVYFCASSQDLSGVNTDTQYFGPGTRLTVL.

This clone is a singleton in its sample. This chain connects TRBV7-2 to TRBJ1-1; no firm D call. The germline V gene has CDR1 SGHTA and CDR2 FQGNSA. The V end was cut by 3 bases, the J end by 3 bases, with 14 bases between. This CDR3 region has 15 residues. The DNA of the CDR3 is TGTGCCAGCAGCTTTATCGGCCCCGGGTACACTGAAGCTTTCTTT. Its protein is CASSFIGPGYTEAFF.